These 7 T cell receptor beta chains came from one sample sequenced in a study of T cell repertoires in cytomegalovirus infection. TCRdb used MiXCR to reprocess the reads, holding one entry per CDR3 protein. The repertoire holds around 440,000 distinct CDR3 sequences, with 11% as singletons. The source material was PBMCs. These receptors came from a human donor in good health (CMV status not recorded). Some clones in this sample may be carry-over from other donors' samples.

Many counts were recorded for this clonotype. The rearrangement uses TRBV5-1 and TRBJ1-1, with TRBD1 as a possible D gene (5 bases). Germline loops: CDR1 SGHRS, CDR2 YFSETQ. CDR3 length: 14 residues. The germline V and J ends were trimmed by 4 bases and 0 bases, with 10 bases remaining between them. CDR3 in DNA: TGCGCCAGCAGCCAACAGGTCATGAACACTGAAGCTTTCTTT. Translated: CASSQQVMNTEAFF.

The J gene is TRBJ1-4, the V gene TRBV4-2; D gene ambiguous. V was clipped by 2 bases and J by 3 bases, with 1 base between them. Germline CDR1 is LGHNA and CDR2 is YNFKEQ. The CDR3 contains 12 residues. The DNA for the CDR3 is TGTGCCAGCAGCCAATCTAATGAAAAACTGTTTTTT. As protein: CASSQSNEKLFF.

A few counts support this clonotype. The gene calls are TRBV12-3 or TRBV12-4 and TRBJ1-2; D is uncertain. The CDR3 has 12 amino acids. Trimming took off 3 bases at V and 8 bases at J, with 10 bases between the two ends. CDR3 loop: CASSLSSLGYTF. The CDR3 nucleotides read TGTGCCAGCAGTTTGAGCAGTCTCGGCTACACCTTC.

This clonotype was picked up many times. This chain links TRBV2 with TRBJ2-7; 7 bases map to TRBD1. In germline, CDR1 is SNHLY, CDR2 FYNNEI. This CDR3 has 13 amino acids. The J segment lost 5 bases and the V segment lost 8 bases, leaving 9 bases of the junction unmatched. CDR3 region: CASRTGLGDEQYF. In DNA, the CDR3 is TGTGCCAGCCGGACAGGACTGGGGGACGAGCAGTACTTC.

This clonotype was seen repeatedly, ten times or more. The chain is built from TRBV12-5 and TRBJ2-3, with D perhaps TRBD2 (6 bases). Germline assignment: CDR1 LGHNT and CDR2 FRNRAP. Trimming took off 4 bases at V and 6 bases at J, with 11 bases between the two ends. CDR3 length: 13 amino acids. CDR3: CASGWGEADTQYF. The CDR3 DNA reads TGTGCTAGTGGTTGGGGGGAGGCTGATACGCAGTATTTT.

This clonotype has at least ten counts. The rearrangement joins TRBV28 to TRBJ1-2; 7 bases line up with TRBD1. Germline V CDR1 and CDR2: MDHEN, SYDVKM. The CDR3 totals 14 residues. The V gene end was trimmed by 5 bases and the J gene end by 4 bases; junction bases not matched to a gene: 7. This chain's CDR3 is CASSLLQGVYGYTF. CDR3 nucleotides: TGTGCCAGCAGTCTTCTCCAGGGGGTCTATGGCTACACCTTC.

The chain links TRBV20-1 to TRBJ1-5; D possibly corresponds to TRBD1 (5 bases). CDR1 and CDR2 (germline): DFQATT, SNEGSKA (reference sequence). The CDR3 is 15 amino acids. V gave up 3 bases and J gave up 0 bases, with 12 bases separating them. In DNA form, the CDR3 reads TGCAGTGCTAGCGATCCGGGGCATAGCAATCAGCCCCAGCATTTT. Translated: CSASDPGHSNQPQHF.